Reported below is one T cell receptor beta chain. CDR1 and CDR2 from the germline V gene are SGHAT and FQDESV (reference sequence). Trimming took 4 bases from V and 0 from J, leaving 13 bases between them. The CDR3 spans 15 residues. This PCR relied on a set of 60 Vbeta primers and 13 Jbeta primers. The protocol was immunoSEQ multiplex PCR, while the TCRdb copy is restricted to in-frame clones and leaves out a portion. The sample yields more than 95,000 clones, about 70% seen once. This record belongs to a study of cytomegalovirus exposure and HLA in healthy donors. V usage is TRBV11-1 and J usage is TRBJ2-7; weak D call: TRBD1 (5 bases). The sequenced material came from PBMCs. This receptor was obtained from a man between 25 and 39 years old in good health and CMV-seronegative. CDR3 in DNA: TGTGCCAGCAGCTCCACCTTACAGGACTCCTACGAGCAGTACTTC. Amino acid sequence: CASSSTLQDSYEQYF. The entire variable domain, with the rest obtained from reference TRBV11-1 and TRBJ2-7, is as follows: EAEVAQSPRYKITEKSQAVAFWCDPISGHATLYWYRQILGQGPELLVQFQDESVVDDSQLPKDRFSAERLKGVDSTLKIQPAELGDSAMYLCASSSTLQDSYEQYFGPGTRLTVT.